This T cell receptor (beta chain) was recovered during a study of T cell changes during pregnancy in multiple sclerosis. Only in-frame clones appear in the TCRdb table, and some are missing; sequencing was by immunoSEQ multiplex PCR. Among more than 40,000 clones listed, approximately 94% were seen once. This clone appeared once. CDR3 length: 15 residues. Material: CD8+ T cells from peripheral blood mononuclear cells, obtained in the first trimester of pregnancy. The receptor's source is a female donor with multiple sclerosis, enrolled in a pregnancy study. The genes are TRBV21-1 and TRBJ1-1. TRBV21-1 is classified as a pseudogene. Written as DNA, the CDR3 is TGTGCCAGCAGCAAATTTCGGGGGTTCAGGACTGAAGCTTTCTTT. It codes for CASSKFRGFRTEAFF.